This paragraph reports one T cell receptor (beta chain). What antigen it recognizes has not been identified. The sample holds no much larger clone one base away, and base qualities are not on file. This entry is derived from a study of T-cell reconstitution after alpha-beta-depleted transplantation in children (dated by TCRdb to the mid-2010s). Study-level background: The study quantitatively tracked T-cell immune reconstitution after TCRalphabeta/CD19-depleted allogeneic hematopoietic cell transplantation in children using TCR repertoire profiling. Findings and caveats that apply to the study as a whole: Over the following months the frequencies of hyperexpanded clones went down, and after one year T-cell counts and TCRbeta diversity were mostly credited to newly produced T cells. In some patients, the high TCRbeta diversity seen at day 60 was put down to recipient T cells and intrathymic progenitors that had survived conditioning. About two months after transplant, the apparently early recovery of alphabetaT-cell counts reportedly depended on just several hundred clones that had expanded rapidly and came from non-depleted graft cells.

Libraries were constructed by PCR. The sequencer was an Illumina HiSeq 2500. TCR libraries were prepared with molecular barcoding, using unique molecular identifiers to normalize TCRbeta repertoire quantification. The public sequencing data were trimmed at Q25 with fastp and processed into clonotypes with MiXCR by TCRdb, which kept only in-frame beta chains. Identical CDR3 protein sequences are pooled into one entry, listed with their most common genes and DNA. Within this sample are about 590,000 distinct CDR3 sequences, with 10% to 15% of them counted one time only. The top ten clones comprise 2.2% of the sample. Taken with the paper, the label for treatment or condition translates to: allogeneic hematopoietic cell transplantation with graft depleted of TCRalphabeta T cells and CD19 B cells. Transplant recipients were children who received TCRalphabeta/CD19-depleted allogeneic hematopoietic cell grafts.

This sequence originates from a male patient younger than 18 who had a stem cell transplant for acute myeloid leukemia, so the T cells may come from the graft donor. The material was PBMCs, mostly from graft donor cells, obtained 360 days after TCRalphabeta/CD19-depleted stem cell transplant.

The bases read TGTGCCAGCCGTAGGCCCCCAGGGGACGGCTACACCTTC. This yields the protein CASRRPPGDGYTF. The chain uses TRBV7-9 and TRBJ1-2; a tentative D call is TRBD1 (6 bases match). CDR3 length: 13 amino acids, cysteine to phenylalanine. Only CDR3 DNA remains: 39 bases, in frame from the first base. Looking up the germline V gene (reference sequence) yields CDR1 SEHNR and CDR2 FQNEAQ. Trimming at the junction amounts to 8 bases on V and 8 bases on J, and the germline ends lie 18 bases apart. The CDR3, completed at both ends by the reference TRBV7-9 and TRBJ1-2 genes, gives the full variable domain DTGVSQNPRHKITKRGQNVTFRCDPISEHNRLYWYRQTLGQGPEFLTYFQNEAQLEKSRLLSDRFSAERPKGSFSTLEIQRTEQGDSAMYLCASRRPPGDGYTFGSGTRLTVV.